This T cell receptor beta chain was identified during a study of T-cell reconstitution after alpha-beta-depleted transplantation in children. Germline CDR1 reads MNHEY; CDR2 reads SMNVEV (reference sequence). Deletions cut 6 bases from V and 6 bases from J, with 18 bases between. This CDR3 region has 15 residues. Study observations and caveats: Newly generated T cells supplied most T-cell counts and diversity one year post-transplant. It was reported that alpha-beta T cells came from several hundred expanded graft clones (about two months after transplant). Surviving recipient T cells and intrathymic progenitors accounted for some patients' high TCRbeta diversity at day 60.

Unique molecular identifiers featured in how the TCRbeta library was prepared. TCRdb fed the PCR reads into MiXCR, producing one record per CDR3 protein. Of fewer than 700,000 distinct CDR3 sequences detected, approximately 12% appear once; the ten largest clones hold around 2%. Turning to this clonotype: The antigen is not known.

Sequenced material: PBMCs, mostly from graft donor cells, taken 360 days after TCRalphabeta/CD19-depleted stem cell transplant. The V call is TRBV27, the J call TRBJ2-1, with a possible D match to TRBD2 (6 bases). The sequence came from a male patient between 10 and 17 years old who had a stem cell transplant for acute myeloid leukemia, so the T cells may come from the graft donor. The CDR3 region has the DNA TGTGCCAGCAGCTTACCCGTTGGAGCGGGCAATGAGCAGTTCTTC. It translates to CASSLPVGAGNEQFF.